A single sample gave rise to the 27 T cell receptor beta chains below, sequenced in a study of spatial heterogeneity in lung cancer. TCRdb redid the calling of the 5' RACE reads with MiXCR, one entry per CDR3 protein. In the table there are tens of thousands of distinct CDR3 sequences, more than 15% of which are singletons. Time point of the sample: sample taken at primary tumor resection. The study sequenced unsorted whole RNA from tumor, nontumor lung or frozen PBMC. Sequences were derived from PBMCs, sampled at surgery. All receptors derive from a male donor with early-stage non-small cell lung cancer.

The genes are TRBV13 and TRBJ2-6; D is unresolved. Trimming took off 5 bases at V and 0 bases at J, with 14 bases between the two ends. Looked up from germline, CDR1 is PRHDT and CDR2 is FYEKMQ (reference sequence). The CDR3 runs 17 residues. The CDR3 DNA reads as TGTGCCAGCAGCCAGCGACACGCCAACTCTGGGGCCAACGTCCTGACTTTC. Encoded protein: CASSQRHANSGANVLTF.

At least ten counts were recorded for this clonotype. The V gene is TRBV6-5, the J gene TRBJ2-5, with D unclear. The CDR3 has 14 residues. Germline V gene lookup returns CDR1 MNHEY and CDR2 SVGAGI. Deletions cut 6 bases from V and 5 bases from J, with 16 bases between. The DNA of the CDR3 is TGTGCCAGCAGGTCCGTGAGTTTCTGGGAGACCCAGTACTTC. Translated: CASRSVSFWETQYF.

This clonotype was counted only a few times. V is TRBV27 and J is TRBJ2-7; TRBD2 matches 9 bases. The CDR3 is 17 amino acids. Unmatched junction bases numbered 12, after V lost 6 bases and J lost 0 bases. Germline CDR1 is MNHEY and CDR2 is SMNVEV (reference sequence). The CDR3 loop is CASRLAAGGAPSYEQYF. The CDR3 DNA is TGTGCCAGCAGGCTCGCCGCGGGAGGGGCTCCCTCCTACGAGCAGTACTTC.

This clonotype appeared many times. This rearrangement joins TRBV6-1 to TRBJ1-2; D perhaps matches TRBD1 (5 bases). V lost 5 bases and J lost 5, with 15 bases in between. The CDR3 contains 14 residues. Germline CDR1 is MNHNS and CDR2 is SASEGT. The DNA of the CDR3 is TGTGCCAGCAGTCCCCCACAGGTCGCATATGGCTACACCTTC. As protein: CASSPPQVAYGYTF.

In this sample, this clonotype turned up a few times. The chain links TRBV12-3 or TRBV12-4 to TRBJ1-2, with unresolved D. The CDR3 loop spans 14 amino acids. The germline V and J ends were trimmed by 2 bases and 3 bases, with 10 bases remaining between them. CDR3 in amino acids: CASSLSGSDYGYTF. In nucleotides, the CDR3 is TGTGCCAGCAGTTTATCCGGGAGTGACTATGGCTACACCTTC.

In its sample, this clonotype was seen a few times. This sequence joins TRBV7-6 and TRBJ2-7, with 11 bases fitting TRBD2. Looked up from germline, CDR1 is SGHVS and CDR2 is FNYEAQ. The CDR3 has 15 amino acids. Trimming removed 4 bases from V and 6 bases from J; junction bases left unmatched: 8. In nucleotides, the CDR3 is TGTGCCAGCAGCTCGCGACTAGCGGGATCTTCCGAGCAGTACTTC. This codes for CASSSRLAGSSEQYF.

The rearrangement joins TRBV5-1 to TRBJ2-1, with D unresolved. The germline CDR1 and CDR2 sequences are SGHRS and YFSETQ. V was pared by 0 bases and J by 7 bases, with 8 bases between. CDR3 length: 13 amino acids. CDR3 sequence: CASSLAVRNEQFF. The CDR3, as DNA: TGCGCCAGCAGCTTGGCGGTAAGGAATGAGCAGTTCTTC.

This clonotype was seen more than once but under ten times. The chain is built from TRBV5-1 and TRBJ2-1, with D tentatively TRBD2 (5 bases). V dropped 0 bases and J dropped 9 bases, with 19 bases sitting between them. Per germline, CDR1 SGHRS and CDR2 YFSETQ. This CDR3 comprises 16 residues. CDR3 region: CASSLDGNGVFVEQFF. CDR3 nucleotides: TGCGCCAGCAGCTTGGACGGCAACGGGGTGTTTGTTGAGCAGTTCTTC.

In its sample, this clonotype was seen a few times. The chain recombines TRBV5-1 with TRBJ2-7; TRBD2 agrees at 7 bases. The CDR3 runs to 12 residues. From germline, CDR1 is SGHRS and CDR2 YFSETQ. V was clipped by 4 bases and J by 3 bases; unmatched bases: 1. CDR3 DNA sequence: TGCGCCAGCAGCGGGGGGGTCTACGAGCAGTACTTC. Amino acid sequence: CASSGGVYEQYF.

The rearrangement joins TRBV28 to TRBJ2-3, with 7 bases identical to TRBD2. CDR1 and CDR2 from the germline V gene are MDHEN and SYDVKM. The V segment lost 5 bases and the J segment 7 bases; nucleotides outside the gene matches: 12. The CDR3 contains 15 residues. CDR3 protein: CASSGGRAGLNTQYF. The CDR3 DNA sequence: TGTGCCAGCAGTGGGGGGAGGGCCGGGCTAAATACGCAGTATTTT. Using reference TRBV28 and TRBJ2-3 for the parts outside the CDR3, the full variable domain is DVKVTQSSRYLVKRTGEKVFLECVQDMDHENMFWYRQDPGLGLRLIYFSYDVKMKEKGDIPEGYSVSREKKERFSLILESASTNQTSMYLCASSGGRAGLNTQYFGPGTRLTVL.

This clonotype appeared many times. The chain combines TRBV27 with TRBJ2-3; D may correspond to TRBD1 or TRBD2 (6 bases each). The CDR3 contains 15 residues. V was trimmed by 8 bases and J by 6 bases, leaving 21 bases between them. Germline CDR1 reads MNHEY; CDR2 reads SMNVEV (reference sequence). CDR3 nucleotides: TGTGCCAGCCGGACGGTACAGGGAGGAGGGGATACGCAGTATTTT. It is translated as CASRTVQGGGDTQYF.

The J gene is TRBJ2-2, the V gene TRBV2; possibly TRBD2 for D (6 bases). The V and J ends lost 0 bases and 4 bases respectively, with 9 bases between them. The CDR3 has 15 residues. CDR1 and CDR2 from the germline V gene are SNHLY and FYNNEI. The CDR3 DNA reads as TGTGCCAGCAGTGAAGCCGGACTAAGCACCGGGGAGCTGTTTTTT. Encoded protein: CASSEAGLSTGELFF.

This clonotype has just a few counts. The V gene is TRBV20-1, the J gene TRBJ2-1; D not resolved. The germline V gene encodes CDR1 DFQATT and CDR2 SNEGSKA (reference sequence). CDR3 length: 14 residues. Trimming removed 0 bases from V and 3 bases from J, with 9 bases in between. The CDR3 here is CSAREKDHYNEQFF. The CDR3 DNA follows: TGCAGTGCTAGAGAAAAGGACCACTACAATGAGCAGTTCTTC.

The V gene is TRBV5-5, the J gene TRBJ1-1; D is unclear. Germline CDR1 reads SGHKS; CDR2 reads YYEKEE (reference sequence). Trimming left V 3 bases short and J 0 bases short, with 6 bases between. This CDR3 has 13 residues. Written as DNA, the CDR3 is TGTGCCAGCAGCTGGCATGTGAACACTGAAGCTTTCTTT. Protein sequence: CASSWHVNTEAFF.

This clonotype was recorded at least ten times. The rearrangement links TRBV11-2 to TRBJ1-4, with D uncertain. CDR1 and CDR2 (germline): SGHAT, FQNNGV. V was clipped by 2 bases and J by 8 bases, with 3 bases between them. The CDR3 runs to 11 residues. CDR3: CASSLREKLFF. The CDR3 nucleotides read TGTGCCAGCAGCTTAAGGGAAAAACTGTTTTTT.

This clonotype was recorded a few times. The chain combines TRBV20-1 with TRBJ1-1, with 9 bases fitting TRBD1. CDR1 DFQATT and CDR2 SNEGSKA come from the germline V gene (reference sequence). After removal of 7 bases from V and 1 base from J, the junction contained 7 bases not matched to a gene. This CDR3 has 14 amino acids. This chain's CDR3 is CSVPLQGANTEAFF. CDR3 in DNA: TGCAGTGTTCCATTACAGGGGGCGAACACTGAAGCTTTCTTT.

This clonotype was detected a few times. V and J are TRBV28 and TRBJ1-4, with a weak D call TRBD1 (5 bases). Germline CDR1 MDHEN, CDR2 SYDVKM. The V and J ends lost 2 bases and 10 bases respectively, with 11 bases between them. The CDR3 is 13 amino acids. For the CDR3, the DNA is TGTGCCAGCAGTTTAGATGGGGCAAGAAAACTGTTTTTT. This sequence encodes CASSLDGARKLFF.

This clonotype was seen at least ten times. The chain employs TRBV7-2 and TRBJ2-2; TRBD2 agrees at 7 bases. The CDR3 runs 15 residues. The V gene end was trimmed by 8 bases and the J gene end by 4 bases; junction bases not matched to a gene: 10. Germline CDR1 is SGHTA and CDR2 is FQGNSA. CDR3 sequence (DNA): TGTGCCAGCTTGAAGGGACTACCCACCACCGGGGAGCTGTTTTTT. It yields the protein CASLKGLPTTGELFF.

This clonotype was counted a few times. The chain links TRBV4-2 to TRBJ2-7, with 8 bases matching TRBD2. This CDR3 contains 15 residues. Germline CDR1 is LGHNA and CDR2 is YNFKEQ. V dropped 3 bases and J dropped 7; count of bases not matched to a gene: 11. DNA of the CDR3: TGTGCCAGCAGCCAGGATCGGGAGGGCCGAGGAGAGCAGTACTTC. It specifies CASSQDREGRGEQYF.

This clonotype has just a few counts. The genes are TRBV6-2 or TRBV6-3 and TRBJ1-4, with D uncertain. Germline V lookup: CDR1 MNHEY, CDR2 SVGEGT. The CDR3 consists of 14 residues. Trimming stripped 2 bases from V and 0 bases from J, with 4 bases between. CDR3 protein: CASSYGTTNEKLFF. Here the CDR3 DNA reads TGTGCCAGCAGTTACGGTACAACTAATGAAAAACTGTTTTTT.

This clonotype was recorded a few times. This chain uses TRBV5-1 with TRBJ1-5; D uncertain. CDR3 length: 14 residues. V was pared by 0 bases and J by 5 bases, with 9 bases between. Germline CDR1 SGHRS, CDR2 YFSETQ. Here the CDR3 reads CASSLGVGDQPQHF. CDR3 in DNA: TGCGCCAGCAGCTTGGGCGTTGGGGATCAGCCCCAGCATTTT.

This CDR3 reads CAISGGEKRFTDTQYF. In DNA form, the CDR3 reads TGTGCCATCAGCGGAGGGGAGAAAAGGTTTACAGATACGCAGTATTTT. The V call is TRBV10-3, the J call TRBJ2-3, with D possibly TRBD2 on 6 matching bases. V gave up 6 bases and J gave up 3 bases, with 19 bases separating them. This CDR3 comprises 16 residues. Germline CDR1 reads ENHRY; CDR2 reads SYGVKD.

This chain connects TRBV5-1 to TRBJ2-1; a weak D match, TRBD1 (7 bases). The V gene lost 5 bases and the J gene lost 7 bases, with 16 bases spanning the gap. The CDR3 has 14 amino acids. Germline V gene lookup returns CDR1 SGHRS and CDR2 YFSETQ. CDR3 bases: TGCGCCAGCAGTCCAGGACAGGAGGGGAATGAGCAGTTCTTC. It encodes CASSPGQEGNEQFF.

The chain has TRBV5-1 and TRBJ2-3; TRBD1 is a possible D gene (6 bases). The V end lost 0 bases, the J end lost 4 bases, and 12 bases lay between the germline ends. The CDR3 contains 15 residues. Germline values: CDR1 SGHRS, CDR2 YFSETQ. For the CDR3, the DNA is TGCGCCAGCAGCTTGGACAGGGCCAAGTCAGATACGCAGTATTTT. Encoded protein: CASSLDRAKSDTQYF.

The sample holds a few counts of this clonotype. The chain combines TRBV7-2 with TRBJ1-5, with 7 bases aligning to TRBD1. The trim removed 3 bases at V and 2 bases at J, leaving 4 bases unmatched. The CDR3 loop spans 15 amino acids. Germline loops: CDR1 SGHTA, CDR2 FQGNSA. In DNA, the CDR3 is TGTGCCAGCAGCTTTGGAGGGGGCGGCAATCAGCCCCAGCATTTT. It encodes CASSFGGGGNQPQHF.

This clonotype was seen only once. This clone may be a read error of a much larger clone one base away. V gene TRBV7-6 combines with J gene TRBJ2-5; 7 bases are a match to TRBD2. The germline V gene has CDR1 SGHVS and CDR2 FNYEAQ. The CDR3 length is 14 residues. The CDR3 loop is CASSFSGEQESQYF. DNA of the CDR3: TGTGCCAGCAGCTTCAGCGGGGAACAAGAGTCCCAGTACTTC.

J is TRBJ2-3 and V is TRBV24-1, with D maybe TRBD2 (6 bases). The CDR3 has 18 residues. Trimming took 5 bases from V and 0 from J, leaving 20 bases between them. CDR1 is KGHDR and CDR2 is SFDVKD in the germline V gene. Written as DNA, the CDR3 is TGTGCCACCAGTGCAGTTGCGGGGCGGGACCTTAGCACAGATACGCAGTATTTT. This encodes CATSAVAGRDLSTDTQYF.